Following are 20 T cell receptor beta chains from one sample sequenced in a study of T cell responses to AZD1222 COVID-19 vaccine. Sequencing was performed with immunoSEQ multiplex PCR; in TCRdb, only in-frame clones are kept and a portion is missing. The sample records roughly 170,000 clones, 90% being singletons. This specimen consisted of peripheral blood, obtained on day 0 of AZD1222 vaccination. The source is an adult in good health.

J is TRBJ2-3 and V is TRBV24-1, with D tentatively TRBD2 (5 bases). The ends were cut back, 4 bases at V and 9 bases at J, with 10 bases in the middle. The germline CDR1 and CDR2 sequences are KGHDR and SFDVKD. The CDR3 is 12 residues long. CDR3 residues: CATSDPSGTQYF. CDR3 DNA: TGTGCCACCAGTGACCCCTCGGGGACGCAGTATTTT.

The sample holds a few counts of this clone. CDR3 in amino acids: CASSLPGGENTIYF. CDR3 coding DNA: TGCGCCAGCAGCTTGCCAGGGGGCGAAAACACCATATATTTT. This sequence joins TRBV5-1 and TRBJ1-3, with 8 positions matching TRBD1. V was clipped by 1 base and J by 6 bases; unmatched bases: 3. The CDR3 has 14 amino acids. In germline, CDR1 is SGHRS, CDR2 YFSETQ.

In the case of this clone: No DNA is shown, since the ends of the CDR3 on it are uncertain; the CDR3 is the one TCRdb lists. This chain connects TRBV12-5 to TRBJ1-4; the listed D gene, TRBD1, was not tested against the DNA. The CDR3 contains 16 residues when both ends are counted. Germline V gene data show CDR1 as LGHNT and CDR2 as FRNRAP. The CDR3 loop is CASGLVMGAANEKLFF.

This chain connects TRBV27 to TRBJ1-2; D perhaps matches TRBD1 (5 bases). Germline-derived CDR1 and CDR2 are MNHEY and SMNVEV (reference sequence). The CDR3 is 12 amino acids. V gave up 5 bases and J gave up 13 bases, with 17 bases separating them. CDR3 DNA sequence: TGTGCCAGCAGTCCCCGGGGACGGCCCGCCACCTTC. This sequence encodes CASSPRGRPATF.

The gene calls are TRBV5-6 and TRBJ1-6; TRBD1 aligns across 9 bases. The V segment lost 5 bases and the J segment 10 bases; nucleotides outside the gene matches: 7. CDR3 size: 14 residues. Germline V gene sequence: CDR1 SGHDT, CDR2 YYEEEE. In DNA, the CDR3 is TGTGCCAGCAGTCCCGGGACAGGGCTATCACCCCTCCACTTT. Protein product: CASSPGTGLSPLHF.

This chain uses TRBV19 with TRBJ1-1, with TRBD1 matching over 9 bases. The CDR3 has 14 residues. In germline, CDR1 is LNHDA, CDR2 SQIVND (reference sequence). V dropped 3 bases and J dropped 5; count of bases not matched to a gene: 4. The DNA for the CDR3 is TGTGCCAGTAGTATTCGGGACAGGGTGACTGAAGCTTTCTTT. Its translation is CASSIRDRVTEAFF.

The chain is built from TRBV9 and TRBJ2-2, with 8 bases matching TRBD2. The CDR3 length is 16 residues. With V trimmed by 4 bases and J by 5 bases, 10 bases remained unmatched. Germline V gene sequence: CDR1 SGDLS, CDR2 YYNGEE. The CDR3 spells CASSPSRGGRTGELFF. The CDR3 nucleotides are TGTGCCAGCAGCCCCTCCCGGGGGGGTCGGACCGGGGAGCTGTTTTTT.

The J gene is TRBJ2-7, the V gene TRBV12-5; TRBD1 matches 8 bases. The J segment lost 2 bases and the V segment lost 4 bases, leaving 13 bases of the junction unmatched. The CDR3 is made up of 17 amino acids. Looked up from germline, CDR1 is LGHNT and CDR2 is FRNRAP. CDR3 residues: CASGSYGRDRSPYEQYF. CDR3 DNA sequence: TGTGCTAGTGGTTCCTACGGCAGGGACAGGTCTCCCTACGAGCAGTACTTC.

The chain has TRBV7-9 and TRBJ2-2; 9 nucleotides align to TRBD1. Germline CDR1 is SEHNR and CDR2 is FQNEAQ (reference sequence). The V segment lost 0 bases and the J segment 5 bases; nucleotides outside the gene matches: 4. The CDR3 contains 16 residues. The CDR3 DNA reads TGTGCCAGCAGCTTAGCCGGGACAGGGATTACCGGGGAGCTGTTTTTT. This gives the protein CASSLAGTGITGELFF.

CDR3 in DNA: TGTGCCAGCAGCTTAGAAGGGGGCGGGGATTCACCCCTCCACTTT. As protein: CASSLEGGGDSPLHF. The chain has TRBV7-8 and TRBJ1-6; 7 bases are shared with TRBD1. J gave up 8 bases and V 1 base, and 5 bases lay outside the gene matches. CDR3 length equals 15 residues. Looked up from germline, CDR1 is SGHVS and CDR2 is FQNEAQ.

The V gene is TRBV7-8, the J gene TRBJ1-6, with a weak D call TRBD1 (5 bases). V was pared by 5 bases and J by 7 bases, with 15 bases between. The CDR3 extends over 15 amino acids. Germline values: CDR1 SGHVS, CDR2 FQNEAQ. CDR3 residues: CASSKTGATNSPLHF. In DNA form, the CDR3 reads TGTGCCAGCAGCAAGACCGGGGCCACCAATTCACCCCTCCACTTT.

The chain is built from TRBV19 and TRBJ2-7; maybe TRBD2 (6 bases). Germline CDR1 LNHDA, CDR2 SQIVND (reference sequence). CDR3 length: 17 amino acids. Trimming left V 4 bases short and J 0 bases short, with 19 bases between. The CDR3 nucleotides are TGTGCCAGTAGTACGCCCGGGCGGGGCCCGAGCTCCTACGAGCAGTACTTC. Translating gives CASSTPGRGPSSYEQYF.

This clone has only a few counts. The chain recombines TRBV6-5 with TRBJ2-7, with TRBD1 matching over 7 bases. The germline V gene encodes CDR1 MNHEY and CDR2 SVGAGI. This CDR3 spans 14 amino acids. Losses at the gene ends were 8 bases for V and 2 bases for J; bases not matched to a gene: 9. The CDR3 spells CASPTDRAPYEQYF. CDR3 DNA sequence: TGTGCCAGCCCCACTGACAGGGCCCCCTACGAGCAGTACTTC.

This rearrangement joins TRBV11-3 to TRBJ2-7, with D possibly being TRBD1 (6 bases). The germline V and J ends were trimmed by 4 bases and 3 bases, with 16 bases remaining between them. The CDR3 runs to 15 residues. Germline V gene data show CDR1 as SGHNT and CDR2 as YENEEA. The CDR3 coding sequence is TGTGCCAGCAGCTCCTCAGGGGATTCGGGCTACGAGCAGTACTTC. It encodes CASSSSGDSGYEQYF.

The chain carries TRBV10-1 and TRBJ1-5; D unresolved. This CDR3 spans 16 amino acids. The V gene lost 1 base and the J gene lost 5 bases, with 15 bases spanning the gap. Per germline, CDR1 WNHNN and CDR2 SYGVQD (reference sequence). The chain's CDR3 is CASSECSRGFDQPQHF. CDR3 nucleotides: TGCGCCAGCAGTGAGTGTTCACGGGGTTTTGATCAGCCCCAGCATTTT.

In this sample, this clone is medium-sized. V gene TRBV3-1 (or the pseudogene TRBV3-2) combines with J gene TRBJ1-6, with TRBD1 identical over 8 bases. This CDR3 contains 17 residues. Germline CDR1 and CDR2: LGHDT and YNNKEL (reference sequence). V lost 4 bases to trimming and J lost 3 bases; unmatched junction nucleotides: 8. The CDR3 loop reads CASSPGDRGGYNSPLHF. Here the CDR3 DNA reads TGTGCCAGCAGCCCAGGCGACAGGGGCGGCTATAATTCACCCCTCCACTTT.

This chain connects TRBV7-2 to TRBJ2-3, with TRBD2 identical over 9 bases. Trimming at V came to 4 bases and at J to 4 bases, leaving 9 bases not matched to a gene. CDR1 and CDR2 (germline): SGHTA, FQGNSA. The CDR3 runs to 16 residues. For the CDR3, the DNA is TGTGCCAGCAGCTCGGGGCGGGGGGGCCGTGCAGATACGCAGTATTTT. Residues: CASSSGRGGRADTQYF.

This rearrangement joins TRBV30 to TRBJ1-5, with D possibly TRBD1 on 5 matching bases. V lost 0 bases and J 6 bases, leaving 12 bases between the germline ends. CDR1 and CDR2 (germline): GTSNPN, SVGIG (reference sequence). This CDR3 spans 14 amino acids. CDR3 sequence (DNA): TGTGCCTGGAGTGTAAATCGCAGGGCTCAGCCCCAGCATTTT. Protein product: CAWSVNRRAQPQHF.

This chain joins TRBV6-5 and TRBJ1-2; D remains unclear. The CDR3 covers 11 residues. The V gene's germline CDR1 is MNHEY and CDR2 SVGAGI. The V gene lost 11 bases and the J gene lost 3 bases, with 10 bases spanning the gap. Here the CDR3 reads CAALGYYGYTF. CDR3 DNA: TGTGCCGCCCTGGGGTACTATGGCTACACCTTC.

There are a few counts of this clone. The chain joins TRBV6-2 or TRBV6-3 to TRBJ1-6; D perhaps matches TRBD1 (6 bases). Germline lookup yields CDR1 MNHEY and CDR2 SVGEGT. Trimming removed 2 bases from V and 7 bases from J, with 15 bases in between. The CDR3 runs to 16 residues. CDR3 sequence reads: CASSYDRTEGNSPLHF. The CDR3 DNA follows: TGTGCCAGCAGTTACGACCGGACAGAGGGAAATTCACCCCTCCACTTT.